This T cell receptor beta chain was retrieved from a study of cytomegalovirus exposure and HLA in healthy donors. Overall study: Around 87 million unique TCRs, all from HLA-typed donors, were included in an early release of the data. Of the donors genotyped, 300 to 500 in all, about 76% fell in the Caucasian-associated ancestry cluster. Study-level points and caveats: The HLA-A and HLA-B alleles of most subjects were reportedly predicted accurately from TCR beta sequences. Researchers reported in a later analysis that a missense DCLRE1C variant was tied to TCR beta V- and J-gene trimming.

The V end was cut by 5 bases, the J end by 1 base, with 22 bases between. In germline, CDR1 is SNHLY, CDR2 FYNNEI. This CDR3 is built from 18 residues. Turning to this clone: Its antigen is not identified.

The primer mix had 60 Vbeta and 13 Jbeta primers. The data were produced by immunoSEQ multiplex PCR, yet TCRdb's version contains in-frame clones alone and is incomplete. This sample carries more than 95,000 clones, approximately 81% of them seen once, and the ten largest clones take under 5%. Material for sequencing was PBMCs. J is TRBJ2-3 and V is TRBV2; a weak D match, TRBD1 (6 bases). The clonotype was recovered from a woman aged 25 to 45 in good health and CMV-seronegative. CDR3 DNA: TGTGCCAGCAGTTCCCCCCCGCTAGGGGGAATGGGCACAGATACGCAGTATTTT. The encoded protein is CASSSPPLGGMGTDTQYF.